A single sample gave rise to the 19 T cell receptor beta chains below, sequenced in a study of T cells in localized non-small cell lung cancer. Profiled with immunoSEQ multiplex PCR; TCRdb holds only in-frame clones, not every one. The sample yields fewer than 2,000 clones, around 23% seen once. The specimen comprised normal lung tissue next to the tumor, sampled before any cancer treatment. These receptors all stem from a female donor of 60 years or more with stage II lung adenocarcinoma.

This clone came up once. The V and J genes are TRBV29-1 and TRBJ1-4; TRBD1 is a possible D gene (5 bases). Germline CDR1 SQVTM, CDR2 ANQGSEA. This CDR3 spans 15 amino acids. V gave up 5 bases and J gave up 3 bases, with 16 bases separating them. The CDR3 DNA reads TGCAGCGTTAAAAGGGGAGGGTCGGCTAATGAAAAACTGTTTTTT. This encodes CSVKRGGSANEKLFF.

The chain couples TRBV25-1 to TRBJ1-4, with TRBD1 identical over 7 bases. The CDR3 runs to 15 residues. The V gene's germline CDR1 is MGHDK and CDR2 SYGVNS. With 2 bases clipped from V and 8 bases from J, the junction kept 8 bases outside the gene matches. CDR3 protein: CASSEARGQGEKLFF. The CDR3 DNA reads TGTGCCAGCAGTGAAGCGAGGGGGCAAGGGGAAAAACTGTTTTTT.

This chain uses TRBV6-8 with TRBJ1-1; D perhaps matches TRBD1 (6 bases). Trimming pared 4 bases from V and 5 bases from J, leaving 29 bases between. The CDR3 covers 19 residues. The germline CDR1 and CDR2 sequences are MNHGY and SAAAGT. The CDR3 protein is CASSFSFPPVRTDGTEAFF. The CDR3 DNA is TGTGCCAGCAGTTTCTCATTCCCCCCAGTTCGGACAGACGGGACTGAAGCTTTCTTT.

CDR3 in amino acids: CSVEVEPVTDTQYF. The CDR3 DNA reads as TGCAGCGTTGAAGTAGAGCCTGTAACAGATACGCAGTATTTT. The genes are TRBV29-1 and TRBJ2-3; D remains ambiguous. The germline V and J ends were trimmed by 1 base and 3 bases, with 11 bases remaining between them. Germline CDR1 reads SQVTM; CDR2 reads ANQGSEA. The CDR3 consists of 14 residues.

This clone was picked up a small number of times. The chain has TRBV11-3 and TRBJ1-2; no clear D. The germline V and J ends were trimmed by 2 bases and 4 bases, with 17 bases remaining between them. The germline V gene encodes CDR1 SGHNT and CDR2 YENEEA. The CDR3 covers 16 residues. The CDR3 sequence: CASSLSGGRKSYGYTF. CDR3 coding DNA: TGTGCCAGCAGCTTATCGGGCGGCCGAAAATCCTATGGCTACACCTTC.

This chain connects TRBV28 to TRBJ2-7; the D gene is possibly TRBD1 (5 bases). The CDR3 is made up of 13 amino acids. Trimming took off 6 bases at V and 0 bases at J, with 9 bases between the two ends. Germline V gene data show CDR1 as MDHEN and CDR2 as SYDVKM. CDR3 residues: CASRIDSSYEQYF. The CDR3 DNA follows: TGTGCCAGCAGAATCGACAGCTCCTACGAGCAGTACTTC.

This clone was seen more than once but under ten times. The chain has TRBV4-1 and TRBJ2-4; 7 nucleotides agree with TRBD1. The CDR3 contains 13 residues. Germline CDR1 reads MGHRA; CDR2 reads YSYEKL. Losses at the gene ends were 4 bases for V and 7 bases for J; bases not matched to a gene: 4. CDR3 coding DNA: TGCGCCAGCAGCCGACAGGGTGAGAACATTCAGTACTTC. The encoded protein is CASSRQGENIQYF.

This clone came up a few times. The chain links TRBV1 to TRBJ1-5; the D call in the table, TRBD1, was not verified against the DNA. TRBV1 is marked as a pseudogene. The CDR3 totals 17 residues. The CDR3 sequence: CASSQGWGRRSNQPQHF. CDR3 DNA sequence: TGCGCCAGCAGCCAAGGTTGGGGGCGCAGGAGCAATCAGCCCCAGCATTTT.

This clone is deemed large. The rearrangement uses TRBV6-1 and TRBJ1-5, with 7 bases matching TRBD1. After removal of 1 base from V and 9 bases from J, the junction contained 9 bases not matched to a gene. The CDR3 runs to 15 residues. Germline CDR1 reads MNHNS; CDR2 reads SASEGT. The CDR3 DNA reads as TGTGCCAGCAGTGAAGGAGCAGGTCCAGGGGGGCCCCAGCATTTT. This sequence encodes CASSEGAGPGGPQHF.

CDR3 residues: CASSPGGLLMNTEAFF. Written as DNA, the CDR3 is TGTGCCAGCTCACCTGGCGGCCTCCTCATGAACACTGAAGCTTTCTTT. V and J are TRBV18 and TRBJ1-1; D unclear. V shed 3 bases and J shed 0 bases, with 14 bases lying between them. The CDR3 consists of 16 residues. CDR1 is KGHSH and CDR2 is LQKENI in the germline V gene.

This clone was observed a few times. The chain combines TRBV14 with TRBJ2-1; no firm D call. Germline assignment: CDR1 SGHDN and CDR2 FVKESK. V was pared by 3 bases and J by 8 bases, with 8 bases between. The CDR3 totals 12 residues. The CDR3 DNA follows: TGTGCCAGCAGCCAGGTTGTTGATGAGCAGTTCTTC. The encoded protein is CASSQVVDEQFF.

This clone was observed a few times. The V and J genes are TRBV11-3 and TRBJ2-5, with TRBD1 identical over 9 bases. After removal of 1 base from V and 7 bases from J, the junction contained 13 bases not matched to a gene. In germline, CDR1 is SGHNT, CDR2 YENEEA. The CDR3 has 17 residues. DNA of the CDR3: TGTGCCAGCAGCTTAGGCTGGAACAGGGGGCAGGGGTGGACCCAGTACTTC. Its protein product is CASSLGWNRGQGWTQYF.

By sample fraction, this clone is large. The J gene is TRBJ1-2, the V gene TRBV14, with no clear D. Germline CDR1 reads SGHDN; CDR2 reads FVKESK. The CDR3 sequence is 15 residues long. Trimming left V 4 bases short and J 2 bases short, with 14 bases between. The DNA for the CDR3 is TGTGCCAGCAGCCGAGAATTGTCGGGGAACTATGGCTACACCTTC. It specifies CASSRELSGNYGYTF.

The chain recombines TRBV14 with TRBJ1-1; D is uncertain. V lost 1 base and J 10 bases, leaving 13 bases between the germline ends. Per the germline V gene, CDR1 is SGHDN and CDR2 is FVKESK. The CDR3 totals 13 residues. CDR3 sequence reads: CASSQAAAKGAFF. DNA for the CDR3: TGTGCCAGCAGCCAAGCGGCGGCAAAAGGAGCTTTCTTT.

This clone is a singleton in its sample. CDR3 region: CSVAEALSSGNTIYF. DNA of the CDR3: TGCAGCGTTGCGGAGGCCTTGAGCTCTGGAAACACCATATATTTT. V is TRBV29-1 and J is TRBJ1-3; D not certain. The CDR3 extends over 15 amino acids. The ends were cut back, 4 bases at V and 0 bases at J, with 13 bases in the middle. Germline CDR1 reads SQVTM; CDR2 reads ANQGSEA.

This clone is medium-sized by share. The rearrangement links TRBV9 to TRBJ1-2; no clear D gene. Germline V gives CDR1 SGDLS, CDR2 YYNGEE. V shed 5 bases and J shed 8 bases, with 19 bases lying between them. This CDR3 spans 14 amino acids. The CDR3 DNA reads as TGTGCCAGCAGTTTGACATCCGAGGCCGGCGGCTACACCTTC. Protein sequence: CASSLTSEAGGYTF.

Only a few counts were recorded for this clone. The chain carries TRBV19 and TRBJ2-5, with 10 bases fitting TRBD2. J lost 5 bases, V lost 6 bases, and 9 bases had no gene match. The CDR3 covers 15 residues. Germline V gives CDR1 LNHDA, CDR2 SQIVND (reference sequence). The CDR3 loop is CASRMSGRGSETQYF. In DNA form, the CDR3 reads TGTGCCAGTAGAATGAGCGGGAGGGGATCGGAGACCCAGTACTTC.

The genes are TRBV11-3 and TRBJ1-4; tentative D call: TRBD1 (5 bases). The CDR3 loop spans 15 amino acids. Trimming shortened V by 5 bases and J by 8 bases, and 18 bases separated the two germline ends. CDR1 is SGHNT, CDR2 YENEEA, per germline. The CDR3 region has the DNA TGTGCCAGCAGCCGGGTAGTGGGGCCTTCCGAAAAACTGTTTTTT. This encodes CASSRVVGPSEKLFF.

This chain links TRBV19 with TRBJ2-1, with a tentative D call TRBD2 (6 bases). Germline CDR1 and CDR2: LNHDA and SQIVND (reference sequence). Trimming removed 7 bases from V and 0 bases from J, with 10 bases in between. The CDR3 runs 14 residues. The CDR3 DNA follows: TGTGCCAGTACACGGGGGAGCTCCTACAATGAGCAGTTCTTC. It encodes CASTRGSSYNEQFF.